Following are 17 T cell receptor beta chains from one sample sequenced in a study of OX40 agonist ivuxolimab in advanced cancers. Data came from immunoSEQ multiplex PCR; TCRdb stores just in-frame clones and leaves some out. The table has 70,000 or so clones, about 85% seen once. The source material was CD4+ or CD8+ T cells sorted from blood, sampled in a trial of the OX40 agonist ivuxolimab. Every receptor here comes from an adult with an advanced solid tumor such as melanoma, head and neck, liver or kidney cancer.

This clone appeared once. The chain is built from TRBV30 and TRBJ1-6; D is uncertain. The CDR3 spans 17 residues. Germline loops: CDR1 GTSNPN, CDR2 SVGIG (reference sequence). Trimming left V 3 bases short and J 10 bases short, with 25 bases between. CDR3 in DNA: TGTGCCTGGAGGGCCGAACTTACAGAGGCGATAGGATCACCCCTCCACTTT. Translating it yields CAWRAELTEAIGSPLHF.

V is TRBV5-5 and J is TRBJ2-2; D possibly corresponds to TRBD2 (5 bases). Germline V gene lookup returns CDR1 SGHKS and CDR2 YYEKEE (reference sequence). This CDR3 has 14 residues. V gave up 3 bases and J gave up 1 base, with 7 bases separating them. The CDR3 is CASSWTGNTGELFF. CDR3 bases: TGTGCCAGCAGCTGGACTGGGAACACCGGGGAGCTGTTTTTT.

The chain links TRBV14 to TRBJ2-1; D ambiguous. V lost 4 bases to trimming and J lost 8 bases, with 18 bases between them. The CDR3 contains 15 residues. CDR1 and CDR2 from the germline V gene are SGHDN and FVKESK. This CDR3 is CASSPLERVKHEQFF. The DNA for the CDR3 is TGTGCCAGCAGCCCCCTAGAAAGAGTAAAACATGAGCAGTTCTTC.

The chain carries TRBV5-1 and TRBJ1-1; 9 bases fit TRBD1. The CDR3 has 14 amino acids. Germline assignment: CDR1 SGHRS and CDR2 YFSETQ. V shed 1 base and J 4 bases; nucleotides not matched to a gene: 2. The DNA of the CDR3 is TGCGCCAGCAGCTTGACAGGGGGCGTCACTGAAGCTTTCTTT. Translation: CASSLTGGVTEAFF.

V gene TRBV6-5 combines with J gene TRBJ1-6; D perhaps matches TRBD1 (6 bases). The CDR3 has 12 amino acids. The germline V and J ends were trimmed by 6 bases and 9 bases, with 9 bases remaining between them. CDR1 and CDR2 from the germline V gene are MNHEY and SVGAGI. The CDR3, as DNA: TGTGCCAGCAGCTACAGGGCTTCACCCCTCCACTTT. Translated, it gives CASSYRASPLHF.

The chain recombines TRBV9 with TRBJ2-3, with 7 bases that match TRBD2. CDR1 is SGDLS, CDR2 YYNGEE, per germline. V lost 4 bases to trimming and J lost 0 bases; unmatched junction nucleotides: 11. The CDR3 consists of 17 residues. The CDR3 sequence: CASSPAGGIPSTDTQYF. In DNA form, the CDR3 reads TGTGCCAGCAGCCCCGCCGGGGGGATACCTAGCACAGATACGCAGTATTTT.

CDR3 DNA: TGTGCCAGCAGTTTACCCGGTGGGAGAGCGGGGATAACAGATACGCAGTATTTT. It translates to CASSLPGGRAGITDTQYF. J is TRBJ2-3 and V is TRBV28; 7 bases match TRBD2. J gave up 3 bases and V 2 bases, and 14 bases lay outside the gene matches. This CDR3 has 18 amino acids. Germline V gene lookup returns CDR1 MDHEN and CDR2 SYDVKM.

This clone has a handful of counts. The chain has TRBV29-1 and TRBJ1-2, with 9 positions matching TRBD1. With V trimmed by 7 bases and J by 4 bases, 7 bases remained unmatched. This CDR3 comprises 13 residues. CDR1 is SQVTM, CDR2 ANQGSEA, per germline. The CDR3 loop reads CSAPDRGSYGYTF. As DNA, the CDR3 is TGCAGCGCCCCGGACAGGGGTTCCTATGGCTACACCTTC.

The V gene is TRBV5-1, the J gene TRBJ2-5; 7 bases match TRBD2. Unmatched junction bases numbered 8, after V lost 2 bases and J lost 1 base. CDR1 is SGHRS, CDR2 YFSETQ, per germline. The CDR3 runs to 16 residues. The CDR3 sequence: CASSFLAGALQETQYF. In DNA, the CDR3 is TGCGCCAGCAGCTTCCTCGCGGGAGCCCTCCAAGAGACCCAGTACTTC.

The V call is TRBV28, the J call TRBJ1-3; TRBD1 might be the D (5 bases). This CDR3 contains 17 residues. V lost 4 bases and J lost 2, with 18 bases in between. Germline-derived CDR1 and CDR2 are MDHEN and SYDVKM. The CDR3 is CASSSPSPGGTGNTIYF. For the CDR3, the DNA is TGTGCCAGCAGTTCCCCGTCCCCGGGGGGGACTGGAAACACCATATATTTT.

The chain employs TRBV11-3 and TRBJ2-7; D possibly corresponds to TRBD2 (5 bases). The V and J ends lost 1 base and 4 bases respectively, with 14 bases between them. CDR1 SGHNT and CDR2 YENEEA come from the germline V gene. The CDR3 totals 15 residues. CDR3 nucleotide sequence: TGTGCCAGCAGCTTAGCCTCGGGGTCCGGGTACGAGCAGTACTTC. This gives the protein CASSLASGSGYEQYF.

The rearrangement joins TRBV6-5 to TRBJ2-7; TRBD1 might be the D (6 bases). V lost 6 bases, J lost 2 bases, and 11 bases lay in between. Germline-derived CDR1 and CDR2 are MNHEY and SVGAGI. This CDR3 region has 13 residues. The DNA of the CDR3 is TGTGCCAGCAGGAGACAGGAGCCCTACGAGCAGTACTTC. It codes for CASRRQEPYEQYF.

J is TRBJ2-1 and V is TRBV7-6; D call uncertain. The V gene's germline CDR1 is SGHVS and CDR2 FNYEAQ. The V and J ends lost 8 bases and 0 bases respectively, with 11 bases between them. There are 14 residues in the CDR3. Here the CDR3 DNA reads TGTGCCAGCGGAAGGACCAACTCCTACAATGAGCAGTTCTTC. This encodes CASGRTNSYNEQFF.

This clone was counted only a few times. Within the sample, other DNA sequences also encode this same CDR3. DNA for the CDR3: TGTGCCAGCAGCTTAGACGGACTGAACTATGGCTACACCTTC. Translation: CASSLDGLNYGYTF. The chain employs TRBV7-3 and TRBJ1-2; unclear D gene. The CDR3 is made up of 14 amino acids. Germline-derived CDR1 and CDR2 are SGHTA and FQGTGA. V dropped 2 bases and J dropped 2 bases, with 9 bases sitting between them.

The rearrangement links TRBV25-1 to TRBJ2-5; maybe TRBD1 (6 bases). The length of the CDR3 is 14 residues. V was trimmed by 8 bases and J by 4 bases, leaving 17 bases between them. Germline V lookup: CDR1 MGHDK, CDR2 SYGVNS. Here the CDR3 reads CASQGGRGRETQYF. The DNA of the CDR3 is TGTGCCAGCCAAGGCGGCAGGGGCAGAGAGACCCAGTACTTC.

The chain is built from TRBV5-6 and TRBJ1-5; D is unclear. The CDR3 contains 14 residues. Germline CDR1 SGHDT, CDR2 YYEEEE. The V gene lost 0 bases and the J gene lost 6 bases, with 10 bases spanning the gap. The CDR3 bases are TGTGCCAGCAGCTTGGCAGGTAGGATTCAGCCCCAGCATTTT. It encodes CASSLAGRIQPQHF.

The chain employs TRBV10-3 and TRBJ2-1; 9 bases agree with TRBD1. The CDR3 is 15 amino acids. Trimming cost V 5 bases and J 5 bases; bases outside gene matches: 7. Germline CDR1 reads ENHRY; CDR2 reads SYGVKD. Here the CDR3 DNA reads TGTGCCATCAGTAGACGGGACAGGGAGGACAATGAGCAGTTCTTC. This translates into CAISRRDREDNEQFF.